These 9 T cell receptor beta chains were all obtained from the same sample, sequenced in a study of CD8+CD57+ T cells in acquired aplastic anemia (dated by TCRdb to between 2018 and 2020). The instrument was an Illumina HiSeq 2000. TCR beta VDJ combination and CDR3 sequence profiling used genomic DNA as the template. TCRdb took the public reads, trimmed them with fastp at Q25, ran MiXCR for clone calling and kept in-frame beta chains. One record per CDR3 amino acid sequence lists the most common genes and DNA. The sample records about 170,000 distinct CDR3 sequences, just under 45% of which are singletons. Together, the top ten hold approximately 1% of the sample. Sequenced input: sorted CD4+, CD8+, or CD8+CD57+ T cells (not recorded which) from PBMCs. The receptors stem from a human donor in good health.

Ten or more counts support this clonotype. The chain is built from TRBV7-2 and TRBJ1-6; unclear D gene. V shed 1 base and J shed 9 bases, with 10 bases lying between them. The V gene's germline CDR1 is SGHTA and CDR2 FQGNSA. The CDR3 loop spans 14 amino acids. CDR3 DNA sequence: TGTGCCAGCAGCTTAGGAGGGTTCGGTTCACCCCTCCACTTT. It encodes CASSLGGFGSPLHF.

As concerns this clonotype: A read error may be the cause here, since a much bigger clone is one base away. This chain links TRBV19 with TRBJ1-5, with D maybe TRBD1 (6 bases). The CDR3 is made up of 18 amino acids. The germline V gene encodes CDR1 LNHDA and CDR2 SQIVND (reference sequence). CDR3: CVSSRVGGRWISNQPQHF. The CDR3 nucleotides are TGTGTCAGTAGTCGGGTCGGGGGGCGTTGGATTAGCAATCAGCCCCAGCATTTT.

Remarks on this clonotype: A much larger clonotype is one base distant, so this may be a read error. This chain joins TRBV3-1 and TRBJ2-7; TRBD2 might be the D (5 bases). Germline V CDR1 and CDR2: LGHDT, YNNKEL (reference sequence). The CDR3 has 13 residues. CDR3 region: CAGSRVGAYEQYF. CDR3 coding DNA: TGTGCCGGCAGCCGAGTCGGGGCCTACGAGCAGTACTTC.

This clonotype was observed a handful of times. The rearrangement joins TRBV2 to TRBJ1-6, with TRBD1 as a possible D gene (6 bases). V was trimmed by 3 bases and J by 13 bases, leaving 16 bases between them. CDR1 and CDR2 (germline): SNHLY, FYNNEI. This CDR3 region has 14 residues. CDR3 sequence: CASSEDSPDAPLHF. In DNA, the CDR3 is TGTGCCAGCAGTGAGGACAGCCCGGACGCCCCCCTCCACTTT.

The V and J genes are TRBV7-2 and TRBJ2-3; D is unclear. The CDR3 has 14 residues. V was pared by 5 bases and J by 0 bases, with 9 bases between. Per the germline V gene, CDR1 is SGHTA and CDR2 is FQGNSA. The CDR3 DNA sequence: TGTGCCAGCAGCGGCGAGCAGAGCACAGATACGCAGTATTTT. Translating it yields CASSGEQSTDTQYF.

A note on this clonotype: One junction end does not reproduce the germline sequence, and a read error may be involved. The V and J genes are TRBV5-5 and TRBJ2-5; 11 nucleotides match TRBD1. The CDR3 loop spans 15 amino acids. CDR1 and CDR2 (germline): SGHKS, YYEKEE (reference sequence). CDR3 bases: TGCGCCAGCAGCCGGACAGGGGGCGACGAAGAGACCCAGTACTTC. Its protein is CASSRTGGDEETQYF.

This clonotype was observed many times. The chain recombines TRBV19 with TRBJ1-2; TRBD1 is a possible D gene (6 bases). CDR3 length: 13 residues. Germline values: CDR1 LNHDA, CDR2 SQIVND (reference sequence). With 8 bases removed from V and 0 bases from J, the gap between germline ends came to 10 bases. Here the CDR3 reads CASGDTSNYGYTF. The CDR3 DNA follows: TGTGCCAGTGGGGACACCTCTAACTATGGCTACACCTTC.

This clonotype was seen a handful of times. J is TRBJ2-1 and V is TRBV20-1, with 11 positions matching TRBD2. The trim removed 3 bases at V and 7 bases at J, leaving 11 bases unmatched. The CDR3 runs to 16 residues. From germline, CDR1 is DFQATT and CDR2 SNEGSKA (reference sequence). CDR3 bases: TGCAGTGCTAGGAATAGCGGGGGGGGTTCTGGGAATGAGCAGTTCTTC. Translation gives CSARNSGGGSGNEQFF.

This clonotype was seen once. The chain employs TRBV7-2 and TRBJ2-5, with D perhaps TRBD2 (7 bases). V was cut by 5 bases and J by 6 bases, with 19 bases left in between. The CDR3 has 15 residues. Germline V gives CDR1 SGHTA, CDR2 FQGNSA. This CDR3 is CASSGGARIKQTQYF. The CDR3 region has the DNA TGTGCCAGCAGCGGGGGGGCCAGGATTAAACAGACCCAGTACTTC.